This T cell receptor (beta chain) was sequenced in a study of cytomegalovirus exposure and HLA in healthy donors. Points from the study as a whole: Reportedly, diagnosis of cytomegalovirus status by the classifier showed high specificity and sensitivity. TCR sequences were mostly rare, though some public TCRs occurred in many donors. Altogether, 164 TCR beta chains were recorded as cytomegalovirus-associated. First-cohort TCR clusters tended to co-occur in the approximately 130 validation repertoires, a later analysis found.

Generated by immunoSEQ multiplex PCR, the TCRdb table keeps only in-frame clones and is missing some. The sample has approximately 260,000 clones, approximately 86% seen once. In germline, CDR1 is SNHLY, CDR2 FYNNEI. The CDR3 covers 13 residues. Trimming left V 6 bases short and J 5 bases short, with 13 bases between. Points on this clone: The antigen is undetermined.

The chain combines TRBV2 with TRBJ1-1, with D possibly matching TRBD1 (5 bases). The TCR was taken from a woman aged 18-30 years in good health and CMV-seronegative. The sample was PBMCs. CDR3 bases: TGTGCCAGCAGGCCTCAGGGTTGGACTGAAGCTTTCTTT. Translation gives CASRPQGWTEAFF.